This T cell receptor beta chain was obtained from a study of human T cells and chemical hapten exposure. Study at large: Slight volume differences across pooled libraries mainly accounted for varying per-sample TCR yields. General study findings and limits: Since the donors had alopecia, their immune response may not be the same as that of healthy people.

In the source study's methods: A per-sample median of roughly 97,000 TCRs was observed, with a range of about 23,224 to 700,000. TCRdb reprocessed the RACE reads via MiXCR and lists one record per CDR3 protein. These V and J calls rely on TCRdb rather than the paper's analysis. In the table there are about 350,000 distinct CDR3 sequences, nearly 6.5% of which are singletons. This sample's time point: patch test 2, 6 weeks after DPC sensitization. Treatment denoted: therapeutic diphenylcyclopropenone sensitization with weekly scalp DPC. Donation of samples came from alopecia patients who were 18 to 70 years old and suitable for DPC. Concerning this clonotype: Its antigen is still unknown.

The receptor's source is a woman aged 18-35 years with alopecia areata. Some clones in this sample may be carry-over from other donors' samples. The sample here was whole blood, taken in connection with sensitization to the hapten diphenylcyclopropenone (DPC).

The CDR3 DNA reads as TGCAGTGCTCATCTAGCGGGGGAACAAGAGACCCAGTACTTC. This codes for CSAHLAGEQETQYF. This chain connects TRBV20-1 to TRBJ2-5, with 10 positions matching TRBD2. V gave up 5 bases and J gave up 2 bases; unmatched junction bases: 5. This CDR3 comprises 14 residues. Per germline, CDR1 DFQATT and CDR2 SNEGSKA (reference sequence).